A single sample gave rise to the 7 T cell receptor beta chains below, sequenced in a study of STAT3 mutations in large granular lymphocyte leukemia. Study-wide results and limits: At least one immunodominant TCR beta clonotype appeared in every T-cell large granular lymphocyte leukemia patient.

The repertoire was sequenced with immunoSEQ multiplex PCR; TCRdb's copy has only in-frame clones and lacks some. Of under 2,000 clones listed, 85% to 90% are singletons. What these receptors recognize is not known. Sequencing input: peripheral blood mononuclear cells. These receptors were collected from a middle-aged woman with T-cell large granular lymphocyte leukemia. Some clones in this sample may be carry-over from other donors' samples.

V usage is TRBV5-4 and J usage is TRBJ2-1; a weak D match, TRBD1 (6 bases). The CDR3 contains 13 residues. The germline V and J ends were trimmed by 1 base and 6 bases, with 8 bases remaining between them. Germline CDR1 SGHNT, CDR2 YYREEE (reference sequence). CDR3: CASSLKGGNEQFF. The CDR3 DNA reads as TGTGCCAGCAGCTTGAAAGGGGGCAATGAGCAGTTCTTC. Full variable domain (rest looked up from reference TRBV5-4 and TRBJ2-1): ETGVTQSPTHLIKTRGQQVTLRCSSQSGHNTVSWYQQALGQGPQFIFQYYREEENGRGNFPPRFSGLQFPNYSSELNVNALELDDSALYLCASSLKGGNEQFFGPGTRLTVL.

J is TRBJ2-6 and V is TRBV4-2; 9 bases are a match to TRBD1. The CDR3 consists of 16 residues. Germline V CDR1 and CDR2: LGHNA, YNFKEQ. After removal of 5 bases from V and 0 bases from J, the junction contained 2 bases not matched to a gene. The CDR3 sequence is CASSRQGDSGANVLTF. CDR3 DNA: TGTGCCAGCAGCAGACAGGGGGACTCTGGGGCCAACGTCCTGACTTTC.

The chain has TRBV7-9 and TRBJ1-2; D is uncertain. V lost 5 bases to trimming and J lost 6 bases, with 13 bases between them. This CDR3 region has 13 residues. Germline V gene lookup returns CDR1 SEHNR and CDR2 FQNEAQ (reference sequence). CDR3 protein: CASSRTEANGYTF. Here the CDR3 DNA reads TGTGCCAGCAGCCGGACGGAGGCAAATGGCTACACCTTC.

The chain joins TRBV9 to TRBJ2-7, with D perhaps matching TRBD1 or TRBD2 (5 bases each). The CDR3 runs to 13 residues. Germline CDR1 reads SGDLS; CDR2 reads YYNGEE. Trimming shortened V by 0 bases and J by 6 bases, and 10 bases separated the two germline ends. The DNA of the CDR3 is TGTGCCAGCAGCGTAGGGGCAGGGACCGAGCAGTACTTC. Protein product: CASSVGAGTEQYF.

This chain connects TRBV4-1 to TRBJ1-2; the D gene is possibly TRBD1 (6 bases). CDR1 is MGHRA, CDR2 YSYEKL, per germline. The CDR3 runs to 15 residues. Trimming took 1 base from V and 4 from J, leaving 13 bases between them. The CDR3 DNA follows: TGCGCCAGCAGCCAAGCCGGGACACCGGCCTATGGCTACACCTTC. It yields the protein CASSQAGTPAYGYTF.

V is TRBV4-1 and J is TRBJ1-6; D is ambiguous. CDR1 and CDR2 from the germline V gene are MGHRA and YSYEKL. The length of the CDR3 is 18 residues. V gave up 4 bases and J gave up 7 bases, with 23 bases separating them. CDR3 residues: CASSPRLRLWGFNSPLHF. CDR3 coding DNA: TGCGCCAGCAGCCCCAGATTACGGTTGTGGGGATTCAATTCACCCCTCCACTTT.

In its sample, this clone was seen once. The rearrangement links TRBV6-4 to TRBJ2-1; 9 positions match TRBD2. The junction had 5 bases not matched to a gene; V was cut back by 4 bases and J by 7 bases. In germline, CDR1 is MRHNA, CDR2 SNTAGT. The CDR3 spans 14 residues. DNA for the CDR3: TGTGCCAGCAGTGCCGGGACTAGCACTAATGAGCAGTTCTTC. This translates into CASSAGTSTNEQFF.